These 20 T cell receptor beta chains share one sample of origin, sequenced in a study of vaccination effects on CD4 cells after COVID-19. TCRdb keeps only in-frame clones here, not all; method: immunoSEQ multiplex PCR. The sample includes under 45,000 clones, 70% of them seen just once. Their antigen targets remain unknown. Sequencing was preceded by expansion of antigen-specific CD4+ T cells with viral peptide pools in the ViraFEST assay. The authors isolated CD4+ T cells after around 11 days of culture. Previously uninfected by SARS-CoV-2, the vaccine recipients also showed negative nucleocapsid antibodies. The source material was CD4+ T cells from PBMCs cultured with HCoV-OC43 spike peptides, sampled before COVID-19 vaccination. Subset of the sample: HCoV-OC43 spike overlapping peptide pool stimulation. All receptors derive from a human donor who received a COVID-19 vaccine.

The V gene is TRBV19, the J gene TRBJ1-2; possibly TRBD1 for D (5 bases). V was trimmed by 2 bases and J by 4 bases, leaving 23 bases between them. The CDR3 consists of 18 residues. Germline CDR1 LNHDA, CDR2 SQIVND (reference sequence). CDR3 protein: CASSIIRDFGPQSYGYTF. In DNA form, the CDR3 reads TGTGCCAGTAGTATAATTAGGGACTTCGGTCCTCAGAGCTATGGCTACACCTTC. Full variable domain (rest looked up from reference TRBV19 and TRBJ1-2): DGGITQSPKYLFRKEGQNVTLSCEQNLNHDAMYWYRQDPGQGLRLIYYSQIVNDFQKGDIAEGYSVSREKKESFPLTVTSAQKNPTAFYLCASSIIRDFGPQSYGYTFGSGTRLTVV.

This clone was detected once. This rearrangement joins TRBV19 to TRBJ1-1, with TRBD1 as a possible D gene (6 bases). Trimming cost V 6 bases and J 1 base, with 18 bases left between them. Germline V lookup: CDR1 LNHDA, CDR2 SQIVND (reference sequence). The CDR3 consists of 16 residues. The CDR3 sequence is CASSNIGGQRNTEAFF. Here the CDR3 DNA reads TGTGCCAGTAGCAACATTGGAGGACAGAGGAACACTGAAGCTTTCTTT.

V and J are TRBV7-9 and TRBJ2-2; 9 nucleotides match TRBD1. V shed 5 bases and J 3 bases; nucleotides not matched to a gene: 7. The CDR3 consists of 16 residues. Germline values: CDR1 SEHNR, CDR2 FQNEAQ (reference sequence). The CDR3 nucleotides are TGTGCCAGCAGCCCGGACAGGGGCTCGTACACCGGGGAGCTGTTTTTT. Protein: CASSPDRGSYTGELFF.

This chain connects TRBV7-2 to TRBJ1-1; D may be TRBD1 (6 bases). Germline V lookup: CDR1 SGHTA, CDR2 FQGNSA. V was trimmed by 2 bases and J by 4 bases, leaving 14 bases between them. The CDR3 runs 15 residues. Here the CDR3 DNA reads TGTGCCAGCAGCTTATCTCAGGGGTTGGGCACTGAAGCTTTCTTT. Its protein product is CASSLSQGLGTEAFF.

The chain employs TRBV5-1 and TRBJ1-2; TRBD1 aligns across 7 bases. V lost 7 bases, J lost 4 bases, and 13 bases stayed unmatched. Germline loops: CDR1 SGHRS, CDR2 YFSETQ. The CDR3 is 15 amino acids. The CDR3 nucleotides are TGCGCCAGCTCTGTAGGGACAGCGAAAAGCTATGGCTACACCTTC. This sequence encodes CASSVGTAKSYGYTF.

The table lists this clone with a few counts. The chain couples TRBV6-1 to TRBJ2-7, with D perhaps being TRBD1 or TRBD2 (5 bases each). This CDR3 has 12 amino acids. Trimming pared 5 bases from V and 12 bases from J, leaving 17 bases between. CDR1 is MNHNS and CDR2 is SASEGT in the germline V gene. CDR3 coding DNA: TGTGCCAGCAGTTTCTCCGGGACCCAAGGGTACTTC. It is translated as CASSFSGTQGYF.

The chain employs TRBV14 and TRBJ2-3; D not resolved. From germline, CDR1 is SGHDN and CDR2 FVKESK. This CDR3 contains 13 residues. With 6 bases removed from V and 0 bases from J, the gap between germline ends came to 7 bases. Here the CDR3 reads CASSLTSTDTQYF. Written as DNA, the CDR3 is TGTGCCAGCAGTCTTACTAGCACAGATACGCAGTATTTT. The complete variable domain, with remaining parts taken from reference TRBV14 and TRBJ2-3, reads EAGVTQFPSHSVIEKGQTVTLRCDPISGHDNLYWYRRVMGKEIKFLLHFVKESKQDESGMPNNRFLAERTGGTYSTLKVQPAELEDSGVYFCASSLTSTDTQYFGPGTRLTVL.

V gene TRBV4-1 combines with J gene TRBJ2-6; D call uncertain. Looked up from germline, CDR1 is MGHRA and CDR2 is YSYEKL. The CDR3 contains 16 residues. With 3 bases removed from V and 1 base from J, the gap between germline ends came to 10 bases. The CDR3 coding sequence is TGCGCCAGCAGCCATGGAGCATCGTCTGGGGCCAACGTCCTGACTTTC. Translation: CASSHGASSGANVLTF.

The CDR3 DNA reads as TGTGCCAGCAGCCAAGATCGTCACGCCGGCAATGAGCAGTTCTTC. Translating gives CASSQDRHAGNEQFF. This chain links TRBV4-2 with TRBJ2-1; D is ambiguous. The length of the CDR3 is 15 residues. Germline CDR1 reads LGHNA; CDR2 reads YNFKEQ. V gave up 0 bases and J gave up 6 bases, with 12 bases separating them.

The chain joins TRBV28 to TRBJ1-5, with D maybe TRBD1 (5 bases). This CDR3 comprises 16 residues. Trimming took off 0 bases at V and 7 bases at J, with 16 bases between the two ends. Germline CDR1 MDHEN, CDR2 SYDVKM. CDR3: CASSLWSGGSEQPQHF. The CDR3 DNA reads as TGTGCCAGCAGTTTATGGTCGGGGGGGAGCGAACAGCCCCAGCATTTT. The full variable domain, with the rest looked up from reference TRBV28 and TRBJ1-5, is DVKVTQSSRYLVKRTGEKVFLECVQDMDHENMFWYRQDPGLGLRLIYFSYDVKMKEKGDIPEGYSVSREKKERFSLILESASTNQTSMYLCASSLWSGGSEQPQHFGDGTRLSIL.

The table lists this clone with a few counts. The chain combines TRBV5-1 with TRBJ1-1; TRBD1 might be the D (6 bases). The CDR3 has 16 residues. The germline gives CDR1 SGHRS, CDR2 YFSETQ. The V end was cut by 0 bases, the J end by 6 bases, with 18 bases between. CDR3: CASSLDGGGVAAEAFF. The CDR3 DNA follows: TGCGCCAGCAGCTTGGATGGCGGGGGCGTAGCTGCTGAAGCTTTCTTT.

This rearrangement joins TRBV11-3 to TRBJ1-1; 11 bases are a match to TRBD1. The ends lost 5 bases at V and 1 base at J; junction bases unmatched: 6. This CDR3 has 16 residues. Germline CDR1 SGHNT, CDR2 YENEEA. In DNA form, the CDR3 reads TGTGCCAGCAGCCAGGGACAGGGGGAGGAGAACACTGAAGCTTTCTTT. Its protein is CASSQGQGEENTEAFF.

This clone was seen more than once but under ten times. The rearrangement links TRBV5-1 to TRBJ2-7; D might be TRBD1 (6 bases). Looked up from germline, CDR1 is SGHRS and CDR2 is YFSETQ. CDR3 length equals 14 residues. The V end lost 0 bases, the J end lost 0 bases, and 7 bases lay between the germline ends. The CDR3 nucleotides are TGCGCCAGCAGCTTGGGGGACATCTCCTACGAGCAGTACTTC. This sequence encodes CASSLGDISYEQYF. The full variable domain, with the rest looked up from reference TRBV5-1 and TRBJ2-7, is KAGVTQTPRYLIKTRGQQVTLSCSPISGHRSVSWYQQTPGQGLQFLFEYFSETQRNKGNFPGRFSGRQFSNSRSEMNVSTLELGDSALYLCASSLGDISYEQYFGPGTRLTVT.

The chain uses TRBV5-1 and TRBJ2-5; tentatively, D is TRBD1 or TRBD2 (5 bases each). The CDR3 totals 15 residues. Trimming removed 4 bases at V and 4 bases at J, with 17 bases between. Germline CDR1 reads SGHRS; CDR2 reads YFSETQ. CDR3 bases: TGCGCCAGCAGCCGACCGGGGACCCGGGGAGAGACCCAGTACTTC. This codes for CASSRPGTRGETQYF. The whole variable domain, remainder taken from reference TRBV5-1 and TRBJ2-5, is KAGVTQTPRYLIKTRGQQVTLSCSPISGHRSVSWYQQTPGQGLQFLFEYFSETQRNKGNFPGRFSGRQFSNSRSEMNVSTLELGDSALYLCASSRPGTRGETQYFGPGTRLLVL.

V and J are TRBV27 and TRBJ2-4; D call uncertain. The V gene lost 0 bases and the J gene lost 0 bases, with 3 bases spanning the gap. Germline V CDR1 and CDR2: MNHEY, SMNVEV (reference sequence). The CDR3 contains 14 residues. The CDR3 DNA sequence: TGTGCCAGCAGTTTATCATTAGCCAAAAACATTCAGTACTTC. Protein: CASSLSLAKNIQYF.

This chain uses TRBV24-1 with TRBJ2-1; a possible D gene is TRBD2 (6 bases). The germline CDR1 and CDR2 sequences are KGHDR and SFDVKD. Between the trimmed V and J ends, which lost 0 bases and 4 bases, there was a span of 9 bases. The CDR3 runs 15 residues. The CDR3, as DNA: TGTGCCACCAGTGATTTGCGGGACTCTTACAATGAGCAGTTCTTC. It specifies CATSDLRDSYNEQFF.

This chain joins TRBV19 and TRBJ2-7; 8 bases line up with TRBD1. The V gene's germline CDR1 is LNHDA and CDR2 SQIVND (reference sequence). The length of the CDR3 is 17 residues. V gave up 8 bases and J gave up 0 bases; unmatched junction bases: 15. CDR3 amino acids: CASSTLRGQGSSYEQYF. The DNA of the CDR3 is TGTGCCAGTTCCACTCTCCGAGGACAGGGAAGCTCCTACGAGCAGTACTTC.

A single count supports this clone. V is TRBV5-4 and J is TRBJ2-2; D ambiguous. Between the trimmed V and J ends, which lost 2 bases and 1 base, there was a span of 6 bases. Germline V gene lookup returns CDR1 SGHNT and CDR2 YYREEE (reference sequence). CDR3 size: 14 residues. The CDR3 DNA is TGTGCCAGCAGCTTAGGGCTGAACACCGGGGAGCTGTTTTTT. Translated, it gives CASSLGLNTGELFF.

This clone was seen a handful of times. V and J are TRBV9 and TRBJ1-5, with D unclear. From germline, CDR1 is SGDLS and CDR2 YYNGEE. V lost 0 bases and J lost 4, with 8 bases in between. The CDR3 contains 14 residues. The chain's CDR3 is CASSVGFMNQPQHF. The CDR3 nucleotides read TGTGCCAGCAGCGTAGGGTTTATGAATCAGCCCCAGCATTTT.

This chain links TRBV30 with TRBJ1-2; D is unresolved. Germline values: CDR1 GTSNPN, CDR2 SVGIG (reference sequence). The V end was cut by 3 bases, the J end by 3 bases, with 8 bases between. The CDR3 has 12 residues. CDR3 DNA: TGTGCCTGGAGAGGTCGGCACTATGGCTACACCTTC. It yields the protein CAWRGRHYGYTF.